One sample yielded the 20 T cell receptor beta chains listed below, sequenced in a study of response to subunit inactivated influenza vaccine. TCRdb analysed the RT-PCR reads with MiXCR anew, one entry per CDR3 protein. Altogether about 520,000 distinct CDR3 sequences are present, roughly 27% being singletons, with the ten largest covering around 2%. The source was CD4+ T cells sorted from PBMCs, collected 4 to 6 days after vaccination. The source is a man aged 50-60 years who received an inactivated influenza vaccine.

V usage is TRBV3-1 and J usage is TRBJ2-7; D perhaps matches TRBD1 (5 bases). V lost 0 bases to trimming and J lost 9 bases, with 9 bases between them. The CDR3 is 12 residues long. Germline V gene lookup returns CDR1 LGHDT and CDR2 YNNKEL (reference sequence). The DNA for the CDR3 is TGTGCCAGCAGCCAAGACAGGGTACGGCAGTACTTC. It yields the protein CASSQDRVRQYF.

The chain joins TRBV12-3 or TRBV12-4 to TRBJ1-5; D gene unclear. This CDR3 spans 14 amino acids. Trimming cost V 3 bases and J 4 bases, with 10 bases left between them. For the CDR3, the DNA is TGTGCCAGCAGTTTTCAGGCGCAAAATCAGCCCCAGCATTTT. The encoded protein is CASSFQAQNQPQHF.

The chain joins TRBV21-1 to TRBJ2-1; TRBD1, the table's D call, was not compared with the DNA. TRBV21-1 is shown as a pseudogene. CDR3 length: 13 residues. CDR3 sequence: CASSKLPPNEQFF. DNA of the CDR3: TGTGCCAGCAGCAAGCTGCCCCCCAATGAGCAGTTCTTC.

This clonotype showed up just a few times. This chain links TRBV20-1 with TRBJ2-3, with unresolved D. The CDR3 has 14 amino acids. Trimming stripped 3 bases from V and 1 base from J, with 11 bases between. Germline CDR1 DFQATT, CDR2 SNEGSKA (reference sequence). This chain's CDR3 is CSASHITRTDTQYF. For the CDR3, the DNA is TGCAGTGCTAGCCACATAACTCGCACAGATACGCAGTATTTT.

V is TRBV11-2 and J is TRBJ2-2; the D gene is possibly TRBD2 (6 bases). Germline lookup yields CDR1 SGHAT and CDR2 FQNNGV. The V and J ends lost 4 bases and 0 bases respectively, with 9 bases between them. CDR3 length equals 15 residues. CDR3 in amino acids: CASSSGVANTGELFF. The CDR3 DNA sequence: TGTGCCAGCAGCTCGGGAGTGGCGAACACCGGGGAGCTGTTTTTT. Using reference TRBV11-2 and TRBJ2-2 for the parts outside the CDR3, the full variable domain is EAGVAQSPRYKIIEKRQSVAFWCNPISGHATLYWYQQILGQGPKLLIQFQNNGVVDDSQLPKDRFSAERLKGVDSTLKIQPAKLEDSAVYLCASSSGVANTGELFFGEGSRLTVL.

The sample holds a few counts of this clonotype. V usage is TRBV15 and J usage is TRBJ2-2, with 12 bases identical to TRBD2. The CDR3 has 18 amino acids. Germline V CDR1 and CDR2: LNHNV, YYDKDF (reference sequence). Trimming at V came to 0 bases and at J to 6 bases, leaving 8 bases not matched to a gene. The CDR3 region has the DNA TGTGCCACCAGCAGAGATGCTCCGGCTAGCGGGGGGGCCGGGGAGCTGTTTTTT. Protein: CATSRDAPASGGAGELFF.

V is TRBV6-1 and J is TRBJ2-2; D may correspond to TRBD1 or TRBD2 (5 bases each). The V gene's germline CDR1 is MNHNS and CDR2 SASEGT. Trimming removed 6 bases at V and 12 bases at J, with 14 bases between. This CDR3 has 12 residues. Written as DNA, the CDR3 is TGTGCCAGCAGGGTGGGGGAGAGGCAGCTGTTTTTT. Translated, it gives CASRVGERQLFF.

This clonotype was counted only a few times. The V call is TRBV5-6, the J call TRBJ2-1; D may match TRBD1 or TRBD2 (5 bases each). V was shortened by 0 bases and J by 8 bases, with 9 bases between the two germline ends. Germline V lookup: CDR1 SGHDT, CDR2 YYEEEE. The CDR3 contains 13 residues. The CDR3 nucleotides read TGTGCCAGCAGCTTGGACGGGGCCCATGAGCAGTTCTTC. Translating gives CASSLDGAHEQFF.

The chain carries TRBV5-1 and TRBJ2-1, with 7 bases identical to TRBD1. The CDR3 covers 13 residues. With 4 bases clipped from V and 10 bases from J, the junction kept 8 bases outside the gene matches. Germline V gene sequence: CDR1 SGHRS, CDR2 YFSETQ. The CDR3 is CASSVRQGGEQFF. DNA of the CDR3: TGCGCCAGCAGCGTAAGACAGGGTGGCGAGCAGTTCTTC.

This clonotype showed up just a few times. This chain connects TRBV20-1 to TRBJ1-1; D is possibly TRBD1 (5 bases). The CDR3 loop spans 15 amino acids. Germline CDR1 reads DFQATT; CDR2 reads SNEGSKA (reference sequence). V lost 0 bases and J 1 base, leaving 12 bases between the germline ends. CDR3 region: CSAREGRGANTEAFF. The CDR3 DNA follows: TGCAGTGCTAGAGAAGGAAGGGGTGCGAACACTGAAGCTTTCTTT.

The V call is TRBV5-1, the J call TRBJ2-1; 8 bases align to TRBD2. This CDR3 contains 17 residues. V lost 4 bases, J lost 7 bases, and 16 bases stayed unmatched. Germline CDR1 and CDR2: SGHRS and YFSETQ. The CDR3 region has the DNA TGCGCCAGCAGCCGCCGGCCTAGCGGGCCCGCGGGGAATGAGCAGTTCTTC. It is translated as CASSRRPSGPAGNEQFF. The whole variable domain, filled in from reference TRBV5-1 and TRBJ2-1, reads KAGVTQTPRYLIKTRGQQVTLSCSPISGHRSVSWYQQTPGQGLQFLFEYFSETQRNKGNFPGRFSGRQFSNSRSEMNVSTLELGDSALYLCASSRRPSGPAGNEQFFGPGTRLTVL.

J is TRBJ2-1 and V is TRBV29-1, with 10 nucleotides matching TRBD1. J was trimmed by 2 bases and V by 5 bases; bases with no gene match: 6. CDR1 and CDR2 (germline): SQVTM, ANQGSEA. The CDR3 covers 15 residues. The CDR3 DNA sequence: TGCAGCGTTAAACCGGGACAGGGGCCCTACAATGAGCAGTTCTTC. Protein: CSVKPGQGPYNEQFF.

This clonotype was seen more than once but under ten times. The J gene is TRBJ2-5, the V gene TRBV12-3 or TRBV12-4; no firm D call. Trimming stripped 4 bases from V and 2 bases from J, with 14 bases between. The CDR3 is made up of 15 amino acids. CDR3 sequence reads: CASSSRLLGQETQYF. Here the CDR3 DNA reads TGTGCCAGCAGTTCTCGATTGCTGGGTCAAGAGACCCAGTACTTC.

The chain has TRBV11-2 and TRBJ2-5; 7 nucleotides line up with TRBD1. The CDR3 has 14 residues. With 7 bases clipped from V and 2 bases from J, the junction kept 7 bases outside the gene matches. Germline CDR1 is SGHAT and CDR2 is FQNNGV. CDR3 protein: CASTDRVKQETQYF. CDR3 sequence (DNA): TGTGCCAGCACCGACAGGGTGAAACAAGAGACCCAGTACTTC.

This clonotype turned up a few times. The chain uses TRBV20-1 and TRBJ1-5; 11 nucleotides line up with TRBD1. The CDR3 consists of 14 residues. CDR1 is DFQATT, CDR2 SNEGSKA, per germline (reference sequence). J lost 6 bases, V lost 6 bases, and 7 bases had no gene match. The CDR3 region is CSAAAGTGGQPQHF. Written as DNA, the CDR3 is TGCAGTGCCGCCGCCGGGACAGGGGGTCAGCCCCAGCATTTT.

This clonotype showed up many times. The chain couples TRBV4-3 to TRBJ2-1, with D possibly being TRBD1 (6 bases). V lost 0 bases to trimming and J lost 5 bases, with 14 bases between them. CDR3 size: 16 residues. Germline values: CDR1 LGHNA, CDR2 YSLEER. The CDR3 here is CASSQDRWTANNEQFF. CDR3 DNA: TGCGCCAGCAGCCAAGATAGGTGGACAGCCAACAATGAGCAGTTCTTC.

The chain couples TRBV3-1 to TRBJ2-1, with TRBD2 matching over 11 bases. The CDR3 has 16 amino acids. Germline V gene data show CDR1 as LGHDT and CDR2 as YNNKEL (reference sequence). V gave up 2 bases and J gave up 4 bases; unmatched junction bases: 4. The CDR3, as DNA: TGTGCCAGCAGCCAACTACTAGCGGGGGCGTACAATGAGCAGTTCTTC. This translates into CASSQLLAGAYNEQFF.

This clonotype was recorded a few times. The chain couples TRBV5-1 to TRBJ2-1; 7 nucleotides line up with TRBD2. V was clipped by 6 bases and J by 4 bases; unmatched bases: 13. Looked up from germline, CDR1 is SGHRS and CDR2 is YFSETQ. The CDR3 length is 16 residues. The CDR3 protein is CASTNPMGGGYNEQFF. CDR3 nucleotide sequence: TGCGCCAGCACCAATCCGATGGGGGGGGGATACAATGAGCAGTTCTTC.

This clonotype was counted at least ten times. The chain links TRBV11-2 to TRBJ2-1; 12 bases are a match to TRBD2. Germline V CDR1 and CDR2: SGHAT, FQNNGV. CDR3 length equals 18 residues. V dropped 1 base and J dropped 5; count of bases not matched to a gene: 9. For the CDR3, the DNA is TGTGCCAGCAGCTTAGTCATGACTAGCGGGAGTAGGCACAATGAGCAGTTCTTC. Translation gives CASSLVMTSGSRHNEQFF.

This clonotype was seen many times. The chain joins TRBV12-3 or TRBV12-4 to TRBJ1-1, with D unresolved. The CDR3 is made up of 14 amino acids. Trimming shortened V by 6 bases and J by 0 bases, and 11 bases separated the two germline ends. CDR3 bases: TGTGCCAGCAGCAGACCAAAGATGAACACTGAAGCTTTCTTT. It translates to CASSRPKMNTEAFF.